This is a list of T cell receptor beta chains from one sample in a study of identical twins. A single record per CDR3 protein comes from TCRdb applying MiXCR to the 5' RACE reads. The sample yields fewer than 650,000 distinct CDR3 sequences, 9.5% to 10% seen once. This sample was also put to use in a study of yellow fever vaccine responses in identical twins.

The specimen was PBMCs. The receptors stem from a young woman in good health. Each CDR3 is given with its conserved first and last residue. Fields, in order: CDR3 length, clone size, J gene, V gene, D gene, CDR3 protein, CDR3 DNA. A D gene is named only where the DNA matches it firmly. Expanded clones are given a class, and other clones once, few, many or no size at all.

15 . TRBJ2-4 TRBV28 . CASSSDSGVKNIQYF TGTGCCAGCAGTTCTGACTCCGGGGTCAAAAACATTCAGTACTTC
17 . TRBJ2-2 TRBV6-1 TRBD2 CASRQLAGAPLTGELFF TGTGCCAGCAGGCAACTAGCGGGGGCCCCCTTGACCGGGGAGCTGTTTTTT
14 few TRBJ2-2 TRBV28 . CASSRFANTGELFF TGTGCCAGCAGCCGGTTCGCGAACACCGGGGAGCTGTTTTTT
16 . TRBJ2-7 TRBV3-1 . CASSQGGRTSTYEQYF TGTGCCAGCAGCCAAGGGGGAAGGACCAGCACCTACGAGCAGTACTTC
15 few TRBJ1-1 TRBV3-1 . CASSPTRAMNTEAFF TGTGCCAGCAGCCCTACTAGGGCCATGAACACTGAAGCTTTCTTT
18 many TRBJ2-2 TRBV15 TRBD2 CATSVPGLAVRRARELFF TGTGCCACCAGCGTCCCGGGTCTAGCGGTCCGACGAGCCCGGGAGCTGTTTTTT
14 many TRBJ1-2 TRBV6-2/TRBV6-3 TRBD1 CASSFRQGANGYTF TGTGCCAGCAGTTTCCGACAGGGGGCTAATGGCTACACCTTC
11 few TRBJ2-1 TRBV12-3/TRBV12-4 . CASSSSDEQFF TGTGCCAGCAGTTCCTCGGATGAGCAGTTCTTC
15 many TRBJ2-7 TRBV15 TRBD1 CATSRYRDSRIEQYF TGTGCCACCAGCAGATACCGGGACAGTCGAATCGAGCAGTACTTC
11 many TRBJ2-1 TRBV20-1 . CSAATNNEQFF TGCAGTGCCGCAACGAACAATGAGCAGTTCTTC
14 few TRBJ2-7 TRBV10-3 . CAIRDETTPYEQYF TGTGCCATCCGCGATGAGACAACACCCTACGAGCAGTACTTC
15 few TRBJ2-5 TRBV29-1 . CSVVPSGGGQETQYF TGCAGCGTTGTCCCCTCAGGGGGGGGACAAGAGACCCAGTACTTC
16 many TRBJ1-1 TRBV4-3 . CASSREVGGGGTEAFF TGCGCCAGCAGCCGGGAGGTCGGGGGGGGCGGTACTGAAGCTTTCTTT
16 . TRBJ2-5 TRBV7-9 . CASSLEGGTEWETQYF TGTGCCAGCAGCCTAGAAGGCGGCACCGAGTGGGAGACCCAGTACTTC
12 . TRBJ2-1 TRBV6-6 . CASRGDFNEQFF TGTGCCAGCAGGGGGGACTTCAATGAGCAGTTCTTC
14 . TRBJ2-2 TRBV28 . CASSFGQNTGELFF TGTGCCAGCAGTTTTGGTCAAAACACCGGGGAGCTGTTTTTT
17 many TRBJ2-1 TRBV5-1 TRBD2 CASSLAASGGQYNEQFF TGCGCCAGCAGCTTGGCGGCTAGCGGGGGGCAATACAATGAGCAGTTCTTC
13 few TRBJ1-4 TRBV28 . CASRAADLEKLFF TGTGCCAGCAGGGCCGCAGACCTTGAAAAACTGTTTTTT
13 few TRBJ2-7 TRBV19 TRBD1 CASRRGGGYEQYF TGTGCCAGTAGACGAGGGGGCGGATACGAGCAGTACTTC
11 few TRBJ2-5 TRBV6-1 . CASIELETQYF TGTGCCAGCATAGAACTTGAGACCCAGTACTTC
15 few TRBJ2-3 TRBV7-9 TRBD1 CASSPGTAFTDTQYF TGTGCCAGCAGCCCGGGGACAGCATTCACAGATACGCAGTATTTT
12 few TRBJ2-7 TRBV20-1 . CSAFDSPYEQYF TGCAGTGCTTTCGACAGCCCCTACGAGCAGTACTTC
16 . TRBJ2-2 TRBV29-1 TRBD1 CSVEGVGGWDTGELFF TGCAGCGTTGAAGGTGTAGGGGGCTGGGACACCGGGGAGCTGTTTTTT
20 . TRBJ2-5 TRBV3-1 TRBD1 CASSQEPRDRGLAGEETQYF TGTGCCAGCAGCCAAGAGCCCCGGGACAGGGGGCTAGCGGGAGAGGAGACCCAGTACTTC
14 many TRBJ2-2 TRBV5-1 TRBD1 CASSSGQGPGELFF TGCGCCAGCAGCTCGGGACAGGGGCCCGGGGAGCTGTTTTTT
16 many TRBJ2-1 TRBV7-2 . CASRFSASSSYNEQFF TGTGCCAGTCGTTTCTCGGCTTCCAGCTCCTACAATGAGCAGTTCTTC
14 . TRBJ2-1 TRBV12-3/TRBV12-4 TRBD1 CASSFLGQRDEQFF TGTGCCAGCAGTTTCTTGGGACAGCGAGATGAGCAGTTCTTC
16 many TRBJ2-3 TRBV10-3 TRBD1 CAISEQGAIPTDTQYF TGTGCCATCAGTGAACAGGGGGCGATCCCCACAGATACGCAGTATTTT
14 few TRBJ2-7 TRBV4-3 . CASSQDILTYEQYF TGCGCCAGCAGCCAAGATATCCTAACCTACGAGCAGTACTTC